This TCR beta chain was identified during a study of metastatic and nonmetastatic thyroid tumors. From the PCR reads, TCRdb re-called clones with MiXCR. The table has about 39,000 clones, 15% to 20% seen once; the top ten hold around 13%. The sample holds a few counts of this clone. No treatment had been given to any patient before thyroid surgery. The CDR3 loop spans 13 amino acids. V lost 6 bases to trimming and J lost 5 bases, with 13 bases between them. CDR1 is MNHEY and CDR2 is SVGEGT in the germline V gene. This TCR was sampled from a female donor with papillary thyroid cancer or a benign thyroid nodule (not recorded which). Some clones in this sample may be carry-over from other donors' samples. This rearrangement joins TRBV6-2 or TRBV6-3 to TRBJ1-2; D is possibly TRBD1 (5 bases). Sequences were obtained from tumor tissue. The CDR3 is CASRADTPYGYTF. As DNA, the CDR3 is TGTGCCAGCAGGGCGGACACGCCATATGGCTACACCTTC.